The 16 T cell receptor beta chains below come from one sample, sequenced in a study of monozygotic twins with inflammatory bowel disease. TCRdb reanalyzed the 5' RACE reads and collapses them to one entry per CDR3 protein, without DNA. With roughly 90,000 distinct CDR3 sequences in the sample, the ten largest clones hold roughly 7.4%. The sequenced sample was blood. Receptors originate from a human donor with ulcerative colitis or Crohn's disease, or a healthy co-twin of an affected twin (not recorded which).

The chain employs TRBV20-1 and TRBJ1-5. The CDR3 is 16 amino acids. Germline CDR1 reads DFQATT; CDR2 reads SNEGSKA (reference sequence). The CDR3 reads CSARDQGTGPHQPQHF.

The rearrangement uses TRBV5-1 and TRBJ2-7; TCRdb picks TRBD1, but there is no DNA to check that call. This CDR3 spans 13 amino acids. Germline loops: CDR1 SGHRS, CDR2 YFSETQ. CDR3 region: CASSAIPPGEQYF.

This rearrangement joins TRBV4-1 to TRBJ2-7; TCRdb gives TRBD1 as the D gene, but with no DNA this cannot be confirmed. Germline CDR1 and CDR2: MGHRA and YSYEKL. The CDR3 is made up of 14 amino acids. CDR3 sequence: CASSRRTGKYEQYF.

The chain links TRBV27 to TRBJ2-7; TCRdb gives TRBD1 as the D gene, but with no DNA this cannot be confirmed. The CDR3 runs to 13 residues. The V gene's germline CDR1 is MNHEY and CDR2 SMNVEV (reference sequence). The CDR3 loop reads CASSPPGSREQYF.

J is TRBJ2-2 and V is TRBV15; TCRdb's D gene call, TRBD1, goes unchecked for lack of DNA. The germline CDR1 and CDR2 sequences are LNHNV and YYDKDF (reference sequence). The CDR3 has 18 amino acids. CDR3 residues: CATSSGPTGRWSTGELFF.

The CDR3 here is CATEDRAGNTIYF. The J gene is TRBJ1-3, the V gene TRBV15; absent DNA, TCRdb's TRBD1 call cannot be checked. This CDR3 is built from 13 residues. CDR1 and CDR2 (germline): LNHNV, YYDKDF (reference sequence).

The genes are TRBV6-5 and TRBJ1-2. CDR3 size: 15 residues. Germline V lookup: CDR1 MNHEY, CDR2 SVGAGI. The CDR3 loop reads CASSYMPPSGYGYTF.

J is TRBJ1-6 and V is TRBV18; the D gene TCRdb calls, TRBD1, cannot be checked with no DNA. Germline CDR1 and CDR2: KGHSH and LQKENI. This CDR3 has 16 residues. This chain's CDR3 is CASSTGVGGLDSPLHF.

The genes are TRBV5-8 and TRBJ2-1; the D call of TRBD2 rests on TCRdb alone, since no DNA is present to check it. The CDR3 contains 16 residues. Per germline, CDR1 SGHTS and CDR2 YDEGEE. The CDR3 spells CASSFFSGSSYNEQFF.

This chain links TRBV10-3 with TRBJ1-6; the D call from TCRdb, TRBD1, cannot be confirmed without DNA. The CDR3 contains 14 residues. Germline-derived CDR1 and CDR2 are ENHRY and SYGVKD. CDR3 in amino acids: CAIRTGQGNSPLHF.

J is TRBJ2-2 and V is TRBV7-9; with no DNA, the TCRdb D assignment of TRBD1 cannot be verified. The V gene's germline CDR1 is SEHNR and CDR2 FQNEAQ (reference sequence). The CDR3 runs 15 residues. CDR3 loop: CASSLTIQGSGELFF. The whole variable domain, remainder taken from reference TRBV7-9 and TRBJ2-2, is DTGVSQNPRHKITKRGQNVTFRCDPISEHNRLYWYRQTLGQGPEFLTYFQNEAQLEKSRLLSDRFSAERPKGSFSTLEIQRTEQGDSAMYLCASSLTIQGSGELFFGEGSRLTVL.

The J gene is TRBJ1-6, the V gene TRBV20-1; TCRdb's D gene call, TRBD1, goes unchecked for lack of DNA. The CDR3 runs 14 residues. Germline V gene lookup returns CDR1 DFQATT and CDR2 SNEGSKA (reference sequence). The CDR3 protein is CSASGQEYNSPLHF.

V is TRBV27 and J is TRBJ2-2. CDR3 length equals 16 residues. Germline values: CDR1 MNHEY, CDR2 SMNVEV (reference sequence). CDR3 protein: CASSQPLWKGTGELFF.

The J gene is TRBJ1-1, the V gene TRBV7-9. This CDR3 comprises 16 residues. Germline values: CDR1 SEHNR, CDR2 FQNEAQ (reference sequence). CDR3 sequence reads: CASSARTGLLYTEAFF.

The CDR3 spells CASSEIRASGELFF. The chain combines TRBV10-2 with TRBJ2-2; TCRdb calls TRBD1, which cannot be checked without DNA. The V gene's germline CDR1 is WSHSY and CDR2 SAAADI. This CDR3 is 14 amino acids long.

The V call is TRBV2, the J call TRBJ1-6; TCRdb's D call of TRBD1 is untestable without DNA. This CDR3 is 15 amino acids long. The germline V gene encodes CDR1 SNHLY and CDR2 FYNNEI. CDR3 protein: CASSESQGRSSPLHF.